Listed here are 5 T cell receptor beta chains from one sample, sequenced in a study of T cell repertoires in cytomegalovirus infection. These receptors are not linked to any known antigen. Via MiXCR, TCRdb re-called the reads, giving one row per CDR3 protein. This table holds about a million distinct CDR3 sequences, approximately 33% found once. The sequencing here drew on cultured CD8+ T cells from PBMCs, taken from culture after CMV antigen stimulation. The receptors shown here come from a human donor in good health (CMV status not recorded). Some clones in this sample may be carry-over from other donors' samples.

This clonotype came up a few times. The chain employs TRBV4-1 and TRBJ2-1; perhaps TRBD2 as D (6 bases). Trimming stripped 0 bases from V and 5 bases from J, with 11 bases between. Germline values: CDR1 MGHRA, CDR2 YSYEKL. The CDR3 extends over 15 amino acids. The CDR3 nucleotides read TGCGCCAGCAGCCAAGATGGAGGGCGCAACAATGAGCAGTTCTTC. Translated: CASSQDGGRNNEQFF.

This clonotype was seen many times. The V gene is TRBV10-3, the J gene TRBJ1-5; D not resolved. The CDR3 consists of 15 residues. The V gene lost 2 bases and the J gene lost 6 bases, with 14 bases spanning the gap. The germline CDR1 and CDR2 sequences are ENHRY and SYGVKD. Here the CDR3 DNA reads TGTGCCATCAGTGAGACTCGACAATCTAGTCAGCCCCAGCATTTT. Amino acids: CAISETRQSSQPQHF.

This sequence joins TRBV7-9 and TRBJ2-5; D tentatively fits TRBD1 or TRBD2 (6 bases each). Germline V gene sequence: CDR1 SEHNR, CDR2 FQNEAQ (reference sequence). The CDR3 sequence is 15 residues long. The V and J ends lost 4 bases and 1 base respectively, with 13 bases between them. DNA for the CDR3: TGTGCCAGCAGCTCCGAAACGGGGGCCCAAGAGACCCAGTACTTC. Its protein product is CASSSETGAQETQYF.

This clonotype was recorded a few times. A much bigger clone sits one base away, suggesting this may be a read error. The chain uses TRBV7-8 and TRBJ2-2; D call uncertain. Looked up from germline, CDR1 is SGHVS and CDR2 is FQNEAQ. The CDR3 loop spans 15 amino acids. Deletions cut 0 bases from V and 0 bases from J, with 5 bases between. The CDR3 DNA reads as TGTGCCAGCAGCTTAGCGGGGTCGAACACCGGGGAGCTGTTTTTT. The encoded protein is CASSLAGSNTGELFF.

This chain joins TRBV7-9 and TRBJ2-3; D assignment may be TRBD1 or TRBD2 (6 bases each). This CDR3 has 14 amino acids. V shed 7 bases and J shed 4 bases, with 15 bases lying between them. Germline CDR1 is SEHNR and CDR2 is FQNEAQ (reference sequence). Here the CDR3 reads CASNEGGLADTQYF. The CDR3 coding sequence is TGTGCCAGCAATGAAGGGGGGTTAGCAGATACGCAGTATTTT.